This T cell receptor (beta chain) was recorded in a study of regulatory T cells in long-lasting Graves disease. V was pared by 4 bases and J by 3 bases, with 13 bases between. CDR1 and CDR2 (germline): SGHKS, YYEKEE (reference sequence). This CDR3 has 14 amino acids. In its sample, this clonotype was seen many times. The time point is: newly diagnosed GD, antithyroid drugs for less than 3 months. Extracted PBMC RNA gave rise to the TCR library. The TCR beta library used iRepertoire HTBI primers with Arm-PCR amplification of CDR3. MiXCR, applied by TCRdb to the multiplex PCR reads, yields one record per CDR3 protein. Seen here are roughly 380,000 distinct CDR3 sequences, over 15% observed once, and the top ten hold roughly 30%. These same data were also listed under a study on T cells in Graves' hyperthyroidism and ophthalmopathy.

The TCR was taken from a middle-aged man with Graves disease. J is TRBJ2-5 and V is TRBV5-5; D might be TRBD1 (5 bases). The specimen was peripheral blood mononuclear cells (PBMCs), collected at new diagnosis, from a patient treated with antithyroid drugs. The CDR3 is CASSITGFKETQYF. In DNA form, the CDR3 reads TGTGCCAGCAGCATAACAGGCTTTAAAGAGACCCAGTACTTC. The full variable domain, its missing parts supplied by reference TRBV5-5 and TRBJ2-5, is DAGVTQSPTHLIKTRGQQVTLRCSPISGHKSVSWYQQVLGQGPQFIFQYYEKEERGRGNFPDRFSARQFPNYSSELNVNALLLGDSALYLCASSITGFKETQYFGPGTRLLVL.